Given below is one T cell receptor (beta chain) in context. Its antigen is unidentified. The J segment lost 5 bases and the V segment lost 5 bases, leaving 10 bases of the junction unmatched. Germline loops: CDR1 PRHDT, CDR2 FYEKMQ (reference sequence). CDR3 length: 16 amino acids. The source of the sample is a study of post-analysis software for immune sequencing data. Study information: Several disease courses (relapsing-remitting, secondary progressive and progressive-relapsing) of multiple sclerosis were included. Notes on the study in general: The five TRBV segments detected at higher frequency in patients than in controls included TRBV5-6, TRBV5-1 and TRBV20-1.

TCR beta cDNA libraries had unique molecular identifiers. T cells, about 0.95 to 11 million of them, yielded roughly 0.5 million cDNA molecules. MiXCR was run by TCRdb on the PCR reads, yielding one entry per CDR3 protein. The sample lists about 460,000 distinct CDR3 sequences, 40% to 55% occurring once. The chain has TRBV13 and TRBJ1-1, with 11 bases identical to TRBD1. The clonotype originates from a girl aged 10-17 years with multiple sclerosis. Sequencing was done on a sample of blood. For the CDR3, the DNA is TGTGCCAGCAGCCCTGGACAGGGGGCGCAGGTAACTGAAGCTTTCTTT. Protein: CASSPGQGAQVTEAFF.